A selection of T cell receptor beta chains follows, all from one sample in a study of patients and donors after allogeneic stem cell transplantation. TCRdb passed the RT-PCR reads through MiXCR, listing each CDR3 protein once. The top ten hold around 30% of the sample, which has more than 55,000 distinct CDR3 sequences, about 14% seen once. The sequenced sample was blood, either unsorted or a sorted T cell fraction (not recorded which). The receptor source for this set is a human donor who was either an allogeneic HSCT recipient or a stem cell or donor lymphocyte infusion donor (not recorded which). It is not recorded whose cells these are; they may come from a transplant donor. Each CDR3 is given with its conserved first and last residue. Fields, in order: clone size, V gene, D gene, J gene, CDR3 protein, CDR3 DNA. The D gene is left open where the match is weak. Only part of the rows carry a size: once, few, many, or a class if the clone is expanded.

.,TRBV6-6,.,TRBJ2-7,CASGASSYEQYF,TGTGCCAGCGGGGCCAGCTCCTACGAGCAGTACTTC
few,TRBV18,TRBD1,TRBJ2-5,CASSPYRGEETQYF,TGTGCCAGCTCACCTTACAGGGGCGAAGAGACCCAGTACTTC
.,TRBV5-1,TRBD2,TRBJ2-2,CASSLITSGLTGELFF,TGCGCCAGCAGCTTAATCACTAGCGGTCTCACCGGGGAGCTGTTTTTT
few,TRBV20-1,TRBD1,TRBJ1-3,CSATRQGSSGNTIYF,TGCAGTGCTACCCGACAGGGCAGCTCTGGAAACACCATATATTTT
.,TRBV12-3/TRBV12-4,.,TRBJ2-1,CASSSHSASEQFF,TGTGCCAGCAGCTCCCACAGCGCCAGTGAGCAGTTCTTC
many,TRBV10-3,TRBD2,TRBJ2-7,CAISDYSGRVFLHEQYF,TGTGCCATCAGTGATTATAGCGGGAGAGTTTTTCTCCACGAGCAGTACTTC
.,TRBV12-3/TRBV12-4,TRBD2,TRBJ2-7,CASSPRLWEGYEQYF,TGTGCCAGCAGTCCTAGGTTGTGGGAGGGGTACGAGCAGTACTTC
many,TRBV7-8,.,TRBJ1-2,CASSLGAGQINYGYTF,TGTGCCAGCAGCTTAGGGGCCGGACAGATTAACTATGGCTACACCTTC
few,TRBV7-9,TRBD1,TRBJ1-1,CASRKQGTPEAFF,TGTGCCAGCAGAAAACAGGGGACCCCTGAAGCTTTCTTT
many,TRBV25-1,.,TRBJ1-1,CASSELYEGLAEAFF,TGTGCCAGCAGTGAACTATACGAGGGATTGGCTGAAGCTTTCTTT
few,TRBV5-1,TRBD1,TRBJ2-5,CASSLDRDRKETQYF,TGCGCCAGCAGCTTGGATAGGGACAGAAAAGAGACCCAGTACTTC
many,TRBV9,.,TRBJ2-7,CASSVADGIEQYF,TGTGCCAGCAGCGTAGCGGACGGAATCGAGCAGTACTTC
.,TRBV12-3/TRBV12-4,.,TRBJ2-7,CASSLQFYEQYF,TGTGCCAGCAGTTTACAGTTCTACGAGCAGTACTTC
many,TRBV4-2,.,TRBJ1-1,CASSLRGFTEAFF,TGTGCCAGCAGCCTTCGCGGCTTTACTGAAGCTTTCTTT
.,TRBV12-3/TRBV12-4,TRBD2,TRBJ2-1,CASSDRGVSRDLGSYNEQFF,TGTGCCAGCAGCGACCGGGGGGTCTCACGGGACCTCGGCTCCTACAATGAGCAGTTCTTC
many,TRBV5-8,TRBD1,TRBJ1-5,CASSLGTGDSNQPQHF,TGTGCCAGCAGCTTGGGGACAGGGGATAGCAATCAGCCCCAGCATTTT
many,TRBV27,.,TRBJ1-1,CASSLSGLDEAFF,TGTGCCAGCAGTTTATCAGGGCTCGATGAAGCTTTCTTT
.,TRBV15,TRBD2,TRBJ2-1,CATRKHGGRNYNEQFF,TGTGCCACCCGCAAACACGGCGGGAGAAACTACAATGAGCAGTTCTTC
few,TRBV14,.,TRBJ2-1,CASSQLLGDWVSEQFF,TGTGCCAGCAGCCAACTGCTAGGGGATTGGGTGAGTGAGCAGTTCTTC
many,TRBV30,.,TRBJ1-1,CAWSRDSLGAEAFF,TGTGCCTGGAGTAGAGACAGCCTGGGCGCTGAAGCTTTCTTT